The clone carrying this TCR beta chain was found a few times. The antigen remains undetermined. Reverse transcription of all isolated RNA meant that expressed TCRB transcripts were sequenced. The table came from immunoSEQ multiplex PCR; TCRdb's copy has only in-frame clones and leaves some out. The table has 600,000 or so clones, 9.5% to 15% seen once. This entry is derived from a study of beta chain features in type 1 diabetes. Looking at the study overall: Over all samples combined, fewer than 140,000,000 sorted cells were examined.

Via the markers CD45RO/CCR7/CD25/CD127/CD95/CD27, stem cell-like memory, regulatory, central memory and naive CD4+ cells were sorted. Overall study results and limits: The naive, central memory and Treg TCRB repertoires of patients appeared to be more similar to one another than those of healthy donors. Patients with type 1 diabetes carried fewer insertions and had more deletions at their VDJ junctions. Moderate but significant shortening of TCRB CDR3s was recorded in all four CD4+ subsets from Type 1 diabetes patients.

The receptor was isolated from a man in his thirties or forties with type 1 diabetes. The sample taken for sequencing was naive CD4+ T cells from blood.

DNA of the CDR3: TGTGCCAGCAGTTTTAGGGGACAGGGTCCCAGGACCGGGGAGCTGTTTTTT. This translates into CASSFRGQGPRTGELFF. The V gene is TRBV28, the J gene TRBJ2-2; 9 bases line up with TRBD1. In germline, CDR1 is MDHEN, CDR2 SYDVKM. The CDR3 is 17 residues long. With V trimmed by 3 bases and J by 5 bases, 10 bases remained unmatched. Variable domain in full (rest from reference TRBV28 and TRBJ2-2): DVKVTQSSRYLVKRTGEKVFLECVQDMDHENMFWYRQDPGLGLRLIYFSYDVKMKEKGDIPEGYSVSREKKERFSLILESASTNQTSMYLCASSFRGQGPRTGELFFGEGSRLTVL.